This T cell receptor (beta chain) came from a study of cytotoxic CD8 clonotypes in ibrutinib-treated CLL (dated by TCRdb to the early 2020s). General notes on the study: The cohort included around 15 treatment-naive and approximately twelve relapsed/refractory patients; 17 to 18 were IGHV unmutated. Cryopreserved peripheral blood mononuclear cells were obtained before treatment, at response, and at either sustained remission or disease progression. On average, each sample yielded 255,043 productive templates and 80,000 to 95,000 productive rearrangements. Every remission and progressive disease sample was obtained while ibrutinib was still being received by the patients. Response samples were taken after a median of 12 months on treatment, ranging from roughly 6 to 36 months. Longitudinal samples were obtainable from about 30% of the 86 participants in the trial. Responses were partial in approximately 24 patients and complete in 2; after median around 68 months follow-up, some 14 stayed in remission and 12 progressed. The investigation overall reported the following: An increase in clonality was observed at ibrutinib response, with clonality remaining stable during sustained remission and falling back toward baseline at progression. Sustained-remission and progressing patients did not have matched sampling times, and lymph node repertoires were not examined. Baseline clonality was found to be higher than that of age-matched healthy donors and was strongly correlated with circulating CD8+ T-cell counts. Public clonotypes were rare and either shrank or stayed stable during treatment, and the rise in clonality at ibrutinib response reflected expansion of private clonotypes.

On a MiSeq, deep resolution sequencing aimed for a depth between 1 in 1 million and 1 in 200,000 T cells, with each clonotype covered around 9.2x on average. The immunoSEQ hsTCRB Kit was used to generate TCR beta libraries. As for the authors' bioinformatics: ImmunoSEQ Data Assistant and ImmunoSEQ Analyzer were used for data analysis, and V, D and J genes were assigned according to IMGT definitions. Clonality was computed as one minus normalized Shannon entropy of productive rearrangement frequencies, ranging from 0 to 1. Public clonotype analysis was restricted to overrepresented clonotypes comprising at least 0.05% of each patient's repertoire. Approximately 14 age-matched healthy donor repertoires from immuneACCESS served as clonality controls. Held by TCRdb, this immuneACCESS table contains in-frame sequences only and omits some clones. Under half of the omission traces to an unresolved V gene where checked; the cause of the rest is unknown. That table supplies the V and J calls and clone size; D and trimming were determined from the DNA. This sample lists approximately 280,000 clones; roughly 76% were detected once. The ten biggest clones cover about 5.8% of the sample.

In light of the paper, this sample's time point label describes: progressive disease on ibrutinib. Around 2 micrograms of genomic DNA were extracted from cryopreserved PBMCs for TCR beta library preparation. Longitudinal blood samples from CLL patients on ibrutinib monotherapy were analyzed using high-throughput TCR beta sequencing. The patients took part in an open-label, single-center phase 2 trial of ibrutinib monotherapy. As to this clone: Its antigen specificity is not known. No base qualities exist here, and no much larger clone lies one base off it.

Sequenced here: PBMCs, sampled at disease progression, from a patient treated with ibrutinib. This clonotype originated in a human donor with chronic lymphocytic leukemia.

CDR3 reads: CATSKTTTYEQYF. The nucleotide sequence reads as follows: TGTGCCACTTCAAAGACTACTACCTACGAGCAGTACTTC. The chain couples TRBV28 to TRBJ2-7, with a tentative D gene TRBD2 over 5 matching bases. According to the germline V gene, CDR1 reads MDHEN and CDR2 reads SYDVKM. From cysteine to phenylalanine, the CDR3 is 13 amino acids long. Just CDR3 DNA is preserved here, 39 bases in frame from base 1. Trimming costs V 10 bases and J 2 bases, and their ends lie 15 bases apart.